The present entry profiles one T cell receptor beta chain with its context. The target antigen is unknown. The CDR3 runs 19 residues. These data are taken from a study of cytomegalovirus exposure and HLA in healthy donors. Data came from immunoSEQ multiplex PCR; TCRdb stores just in-frame clones and leaves some out. The sample has some 100,000 clones; around nine tenths are singletons. Whole-study results and caveats: The authors confirmed in vitro that three CMV-associated chains were specific for CMV antigens. Associated with cytomegalovirus, according to the listing, were some 180 TCR beta chains.

The source of this sequence is a woman younger than 30 in good health and CMV-seronegative. Material for sequencing was PBMCs. The chain joins TRBV21-1 to TRBJ2-7; TRBD1, as called in the table, went unchecked against the DNA. TRBV21-1 represents a pseudogene. The CDR3, as DNA: TGTGCCAGCAGCAAAGGCGCCGGACAGGGGGCCAAAAGCTCCTACGAGCAGTACTTC. Translated: CASSKGAGQGAKSSYEQYF.